The 10 T cell receptor beta chains below were found in one sample sequenced in a study of blood T cell repertoires in COVID-19. Method: immunoSEQ multiplex PCR; TCRdb's copy keeps in-frame clones and lacks some. The sample consists of about 17,000 clones, about 91% of them appearing once. Sequenced input: peripheral blood. The receptors derive from a man aged 55-75 years with active COVID-19.

The chain couples TRBV5-6 to TRBJ1-4; 9 nucleotides agree with TRBD1. Germline V gene data show CDR1 as SGHDT and CDR2 as YYEEEE. The CDR3 loop spans 15 amino acids. The trim removed 4 bases at V and 8 bases at J, leaving 9 bases unmatched. The CDR3 loop reads CASSEPGQGKEKLFF. The DNA for the CDR3 is TGTGCCAGCAGCGAGCCGGGACAGGGAAAGGAAAAACTGTTTTTT.

This chain uses TRBV5-1 with TRBJ1-1; weak D call: TRBD1 (6 bases). The CDR3 contains 15 residues. Deletions cut 0 bases from V and 2 bases from J, with 11 bases between. Per the germline V gene, CDR1 is SGHRS and CDR2 is YFSETQ. The CDR3 region is CASSLEGGPNTEAFF. CDR3 DNA sequence: TGCGCCAGCAGCTTGGAGGGGGGGCCTAACACTGAAGCTTTCTTT.

V gene TRBV10-3 combines with J gene TRBJ2-3, with 10 positions matching TRBD1. The CDR3 is 15 amino acids. Trimming removed 5 bases from V and 4 bases from J; junction bases left unmatched: 6. The germline gives CDR1 ENHRY, CDR2 SYGVKD. The CDR3 here is CAISQTGGSPDTQYF. The CDR3 nucleotides read TGTGCCATCAGTCAGACAGGGGGCTCCCCAGATACGCAGTATTTT.

The chain couples TRBV6-6 to TRBJ1-1, with 8 nucleotides matching TRBD1. Germline V gives CDR1 MNHNY, CDR2 SVGAGI (reference sequence). With 6 bases clipped from V and 3 bases from J, the junction kept 9 bases outside the gene matches. The CDR3 consists of 15 residues. CDR3 in DNA: TGTGCCAGCAGGGATGGGACAGGAGTCTACACTGAAGCTTTCTTT. Residues: CASRDGTGVYTEAFF.

The V call is TRBV3-1 (or the pseudogene TRBV3-2), the J call TRBJ2-5; D perhaps matches TRBD1 (5 bases). The CDR3 consists of 14 residues. CDR1 is LGHDT, CDR2 YNNKEL, per germline (reference sequence). Trimming pared 1 base from V and 7 bases from J, leaving 13 bases between. CDR3 loop: CASSQGRGAVTQYF. The CDR3 DNA sequence: TGTGCCAGCAGCCAAGGACGTGGGGCTGTGACCCAGTACTTC.

The chain links TRBV12-3 or TRBV12-4 to TRBJ1-1; TRBD1 matches at 7 bases. The CDR3 length is 13 residues. Trimming took 6 bases from V and 6 from J; bases not matched to a gene: 7. In DNA, the CDR3 is TGTGCCAGCAGGTCCGACAGGGTACCTGAAGCTTTCTTT. This codes for CASRSDRVPEAFF.

The chain links TRBV27 to TRBJ2-5; tentative D call: TRBD1 (7 bases). The CDR3 covers 14 residues. Trimming shortened V by 5 bases and J by 5 bases, and 15 bases separated the two germline ends. The germline V gene encodes CDR1 MNHEY and CDR2 SMNVEV (reference sequence). The CDR3 DNA is TGTGCCAGCAGTCCCCGGAGGGGGCAGGAGACCCAGTACTTC. Translation gives CASSPRRGQETQYF.

This chain uses TRBV15 with TRBJ2-7; the D is unclear. Trimming took off 0 bases at V and 0 bases at J, with 12 bases between the two ends. Germline CDR1 LNHNV, CDR2 YYDKDF (reference sequence). The length of the CDR3 is 16 residues. CDR3 loop: CATSRDRGGRSYEQYF. The DNA of the CDR3 is TGTGCCACCAGCAGAGACCGCGGCGGTCGCTCCTACGAGCAGTACTTC. The full variable domain, its missing parts supplied by reference TRBV15 and TRBJ2-7, is DAMVIQNPRYQVTQFGKPVTLSCSQTLNHNVMYWYQQKSSQAPKLLFHYYDKDFNNEADTPDNFQSRRPNTSFCFLDIRSPGLGDTAMYLCATSRDRGGRSYEQYFGPGTRLTVT.

The rearrangement links TRBV10-3 to TRBJ2-3; 9 bases agree with TRBD2. Germline V gene sequence: CDR1 ENHRY, CDR2 SYGVKD. The CDR3 is 16 amino acids. Trimming removed 2 bases from V and 5 bases from J; junction bases left unmatched: 8. The CDR3 reads CAISEPGGRAKDTQYF. The CDR3 DNA is TGTGCCATCAGTGAGCCTGGCGGGAGGGCCAAAGATACGCAGTATTTT.

J is TRBJ2-3 and V is TRBV4-2; D perhaps matches TRBD1 (6 bases). V was cut by 4 bases and J by 6 bases, with 8 bases left in between. CDR1 and CDR2 (germline): LGHNA, YNFKEQ. The CDR3 covers 12 residues. The CDR3 nucleotides are TGTGCCAGCAGCCTCACAGGGGATACGCAGTATTTT. Amino acid sequence: CASSLTGDTQYF.